The 15 T cell receptor beta chains given below trace back to one sample, sequenced in a study of T-cell memory formation after mild COVID-19. TCRdb reanalysed the 5' RACE reads using MiXCR and keeps one entry per CDR3 protein. The sample shows roughly 300,000 distinct CDR3 sequences, around 8% of them seen only once. Material for sequencing was PBMCs or a T cell subset sorted from them (not recorded which). All receptors derive from a man aged 18 to 30 who had mild COVID-19 (a few samples of this study predate the infection). Cell type and time point are not known.

The V and J genes are TRBV29-1 and TRBJ1-1, with D possibly being TRBD1 (5 bases). V lost 4 bases to trimming and J lost 1 base, with 13 bases between them. CDR1 and CDR2 from the germline V gene are SQVTM and ANQGSEA. CDR3 length equals 14 residues. CDR3 DNA: TGCAGCGTTGGGGCCTGGGGGGGGAACACTGAAGCTTTCTTT. Translating gives CSVGAWGGNTEAFF.

J is TRBJ1-2 and V is TRBV7-2, with D maybe TRBD1 (5 bases). Germline lookup yields CDR1 SGHTA and CDR2 FQGNSA. The V gene lost 5 bases and the J gene lost 8 bases, with 12 bases spanning the gap. The CDR3 extends over 12 amino acids. The CDR3 spells CASSVDRGGYTF. In nucleotides, the CDR3 is TGTGCCAGCAGCGTCGACAGAGGAGGCTACACCTTC.

This clonotype was seen a handful of times. J is TRBJ2-3 and V is TRBV10-1, with 12 bases that match TRBD2. V dropped 4 bases and J dropped 5; count of bases not matched to a gene: 4. Germline V lookup: CDR1 WNHNN, CDR2 SYGVQD (reference sequence). The CDR3 length is 15 residues. The CDR3 protein is CASSVGLAGRDTQYF. The CDR3 DNA sequence: TGCGCCAGCAGTGTCGGACTAGCGGGGCGAGATACGCAGTATTTT.

There are a few counts of this clonotype. The chain recombines TRBV3-1 with TRBJ2-1; possible D gene TRBD1, 6 bases. The CDR3 is 15 residues long. Trimming removed 4 bases at V and 8 bases at J, with 18 bases between. Germline V lookup: CDR1 LGHDT, CDR2 YNNKEL (reference sequence). CDR3 residues: CASSRGAVGGDEQFF. In nucleotides, the CDR3 is TGTGCCAGCAGCCGAGGGGCAGTTGGGGGCGATGAGCAGTTCTTC.

This clonotype occurred many times. The rearrangement uses TRBV30 and TRBJ2-1; unclear D gene. The CDR3 sequence is 11 residues long. V was trimmed by 1 base and J by 8 bases, leaving 6 bases between them. Germline V gives CDR1 GTSNPN, CDR2 SVGIG (reference sequence). Here the CDR3 DNA reads TGTGCCTGGAGTGAATTTTATGAGCAGTTCTTC. Residues: CAWSEFYEQFF.

This clonotype was counted between two and nine times. The chain has TRBV7-3 and TRBJ2-5, with D possibly matching TRBD1 (5 bases). Germline CDR1 is SGHTA and CDR2 is FQGTGA. CDR3 length: 16 amino acids. The V gene lost 1 base and the J gene lost 5 bases, with 17 bases spanning the gap. CDR3 nucleotides: TGTGCCAGCAGCTTAAATGGGCAGGGCCCCGGGGAGACCCAGTACTTC. This encodes CASSLNGQGPGETQYF.

This chain connects TRBV6-5 to TRBJ2-5; D might be TRBD2 (6 bases). V shed 1 base and J shed 3 bases, with 15 bases lying between them. The CDR3 totals 16 residues. Germline V gene data show CDR1 as MNHEY and CDR2 as SVGAGI. The CDR3, as DNA: TGTGCCAGCAGTTACTTCCCGGGGCGGGGAAAAGAGACCCAGTACTTC. This codes for CASSYFPGRGKETQYF.

This clonotype was counted ten times or more. The genes are TRBV9 and TRBJ2-1, with D possibly called TRBD1 or TRBD2 (6 bases each). There are 16 residues in the CDR3. The ends were cut back, 3 bases at V and 8 bases at J, with 21 bases in the middle. Looked up from germline, CDR1 is SGDLS and CDR2 is YYNGEE. CDR3 in DNA: TGTGCCAGCAGCGGGGGGGCTGGCGGCTCGGCCTATGAGCAGTTCTTC. It yields the protein CASSGGAGGSAYEQFF. Drawing the rest from reference TRBV9 and TRBJ2-1, the complete variable domain is DSGVTQTPKHLITATGQRVTLRCSPRSGDLSVYWYQQSLDQGLQFLIQYYNGEERAKGNILERFSAQQFPDLHSELNLSSLELGDSALYFCASSGGAGGSAYEQFFGPGTRLTVL.

Many counts were recorded for this clonotype. This chain uses TRBV14 with TRBJ2-5; no clear D. Germline V lookup: CDR1 SGHDN, CDR2 FVKESK. This CDR3 has 13 amino acids. Trimming cost V 0 bases and J 4 bases, with 6 bases left between them. The CDR3 sequence: CASSQDRRETQYF. Written as DNA, the CDR3 is TGTGCCAGCAGCCAAGATCGGCGAGAGACCCAGTACTTC.

This clonotype turned up a few times. This rearrangement joins TRBV25-1 to TRBJ2-3, with 8 bases identical to TRBD2. The CDR3 totals 16 residues. Germline lookup yields CDR1 MGHDK and CDR2 SYGVNS. Losses at the gene ends were 4 bases for V and 1 base for J; bases not matched to a gene: 7. The CDR3, as DNA: TGTGCCAGCAGTGGGGGGGGACTAGAAGGCACAGATACGCAGTATTTT. The encoded protein is CASSGGGLEGTDTQYF.

This clonotype was observed a handful of times. This chain uses TRBV5-1 with TRBJ2-1; tentative D call: TRBD2 (7 bases). The CDR3 loop spans 16 amino acids. Trimming removed 4 bases at V and 9 bases at J, with 23 bases between. Germline CDR1 SGHRS, CDR2 YFSETQ. The CDR3 protein is CASSLGGGENRREQFF. For the CDR3, the DNA is TGCGCCAGCAGCCTGGGGGGGGGCGAGAATCGGCGTGAGCAGTTCTTC.

This clonotype was observed many times. The CDR3 coding sequence is TGTGCCAGCAGCGTCCATAACTCTGGGGCCAACGTCCTGACTTTC. As protein: CASSVHNSGANVLTF. The V gene is TRBV6-1, the J gene TRBJ2-6; D ambiguous. Trimming left V 6 bases short and J 0 bases short, with 9 bases between. The CDR3 is made up of 15 amino acids. CDR1 and CDR2 from the germline V gene are MNHNS and SASEGT.

This chain connects TRBV3-1 to TRBJ2-3; no clear D. CDR1 and CDR2 from the germline V gene are LGHDT and YNNKEL (reference sequence). The CDR3 is 12 residues long. V lost 0 bases, J lost 7 bases, and 5 bases lay in between. The CDR3 reads CASSQDRNTQYF. CDR3 DNA sequence: TGTGCCAGCAGCCAAGACAGGAATACGCAGTATTTT.

This chain connects TRBV7-2 to TRBJ1-6; 7 bases line up with TRBD1. Trimming cost V 5 bases and J 9 bases; bases outside gene matches: 4. Germline V gene sequence: CDR1 SGHTA, CDR2 FQGNSA. CDR3 length: 13 residues. CDR3 protein: CASSTGEGSPLHF. The CDR3 region has the DNA TGTGCCAGCAGCACAGGGGAAGGTTCACCCCTCCACTTT.

The chain links TRBV27 to TRBJ1-4; perhaps TRBD1 as D (6 bases). The V gene lost 2 bases and the J gene lost 4 bases, with 14 bases spanning the gap. This CDR3 region has 16 residues. Germline V gene data show CDR1 as MNHEY and CDR2 as SMNVEV (reference sequence). Here the CDR3 reads CASSLGPDRDNEKLFF. As DNA, the CDR3 is TGTGCCAGCAGTTTAGGCCCGGACAGAGATAATGAAAAACTGTTTTTT.